Below, 16 T cell receptor beta chains from the same sample are listed, as sequenced in a study of Ad26.COV2.S vaccination and SARS-CoV-2 variants (dated by TCRdb to the early 2020s). The treatment or condition label here, explained by the study, means: 15 to 20 received Ad26.COV2.S at low or high dose, single or two shots; several received placebo; per-sample allocation not given. For vaccine and placebo recipients, the sequenced repertoires came from samples collected on day 63 after the first injection. The library was built by means of the immunoSEQ multiplex PCR assay. Held by TCRdb, this immuneACCESS table contains in-frame sequences only and omits some clones. Under half of the omission traces to an unresolved V gene where checked; the cause of the rest is unknown. The sample has about 680,000 clones on record, around 89% of them singletons. Jointly, the top ten make up about 1.5% of the sample.

This sample comprised peripheral blood, obtained in a trial of Ad26.COV2.S vaccine versus placebo. These receptors originate from a person aged 18-60 years who received the Ad26.COV2.S COVID-19 vaccine or a placebo.

The chain is built from TRBV7-9 and TRBJ2-3; 7 bases are shared with TRBD2. Germline V gene sequence: CDR1 SEHNR, CDR2 FQNEAQ (reference sequence). The J segment lost 2 bases and the V segment lost 5 bases, leaving 13 bases of the junction unmatched. This CDR3 is 17 amino acids long. CDR3 sequence: CASSPRFSGRATDTQYF. CDR3 bases: TGTGCCAGCAGCCCCCGTTTTTCAGGGAGGGCCACAGATACGCAGTATTTT.

The chain combines TRBV6-2 or TRBV6-3 with TRBJ2-7, with D tentatively TRBD1 (5 bases). Trimming removed 2 bases at V and 3 bases at J, with 8 bases between. The length of the CDR3 is 13 residues. In germline, CDR1 is MNHEY, CDR2 SVGEGT. CDR3 sequence (DNA): TGTGCCAGCAGTTACGGGGCCCACTACGAGCAGTACTTC. Translating it yields CASSYGAHYEQYF.

CDR3 loop: CASSLGPAGRNSPLHF. Written as DNA, the CDR3 is TGTGCCAGCAGCTTGGGACCAGCCGGCCGGAATTCACCCCTCCACTTT. This rearrangement joins TRBV5-6 to TRBJ1-6; D is unclear. The ends were cut back, 0 bases at V and 7 bases at J, with 14 bases in the middle. CDR1 SGHDT and CDR2 YYEEEE come from the germline V gene. This CDR3 is 16 amino acids long.

This rearrangement joins TRBV19 to TRBJ2-1, with D tentatively TRBD2 (5 bases). The CDR3 totals 16 residues. Between the trimmed V and J ends, which lost 4 bases and 0 bases, there was a span of 13 bases. Germline-derived CDR1 and CDR2 are LNHDA and SQIVND (reference sequence). CDR3 in amino acids: CASSRVTTSSYNEQFF. The CDR3, as DNA: TGTGCCAGTAGTAGGGTAACCACTAGCTCCTACAATGAGCAGTTCTTC.

The chain has TRBV4-3 and TRBJ1-4; tentative D call: TRBD1 (5 bases). The germline CDR1 and CDR2 sequences are LGHNA and YSLEER. V lost 4 bases, J lost 13 bases, and 19 bases lay in between. This CDR3 has 14 amino acids. DNA for the CDR3: TGCGCCAGCAGCCGGGAGCCGGACATCCCGTTACTGTTTTTT. This sequence encodes CASSREPDIPLLFF.

This clone was detected once. The chain has TRBV6-1 and TRBJ2-1, with 9 bases lining up with TRBD2. Germline-derived CDR1 and CDR2 are MNHNS and SASEGT. The CDR3 covers 15 residues. The V segment lost 3 bases and the J segment 7 bases; nucleotides outside the gene matches: 7. CDR3 amino acids: CASSDVAGAGNEQFF. CDR3 in DNA: TGTGCCAGCAGTGATGTAGCGGGGGCTGGAAATGAGCAGTTCTTC.

The CDR3 nucleotides are TGTGCCAGCTCACCTCGGGGACAGGGGATCGGGAACACCGGGGAGCTGTTTTTT. It encodes CASSPRGQGIGNTGELFF. The chain uses TRBV18 and TRBJ2-2; 10 positions match TRBD1. Germline-derived CDR1 and CDR2 are KGHSH and LQKENI. The CDR3 contains 18 residues. With V trimmed by 3 bases and J by 1 base, 8 bases remained unmatched.

The rearrangement uses TRBV11-1 and TRBJ2-7; D remains unclear. This CDR3 spans 12 amino acids. Germline V CDR1 and CDR2: SGHAT, FQDESV (reference sequence). Trimming left V 4 bases short and J 0 bases short, with 4 bases between. CDR3 protein: CASSSNSYEQYF. In nucleotides, the CDR3 is TGTGCCAGCAGCTCGAACTCCTACGAGCAGTACTTC.

V gene TRBV3-1 (or the pseudogene TRBV3-2) combines with J gene TRBJ2-2; D not resolved. Germline values: CDR1 LGHDT, CDR2 YNNKEL (reference sequence). The germline V and J ends were trimmed by 0 bases and 4 bases, with 6 bases remaining between them. The CDR3 covers 14 residues. The CDR3 nucleotides are TGTGCCAGCAGCCAAGAAGGTTTCACCGGGGAGCTGTTTTTT. The encoded protein is CASSQEGFTGELFF.

The V gene is TRBV7-2, the J gene TRBJ1-1, with D perhaps TRBD1 (6 bases). Trimming left V 5 bases short and J 4 bases short, with 11 bases between. Germline loops: CDR1 SGHTA, CDR2 FQGNSA. CDR3 length: 13 residues. The CDR3 reads CASSTYRATEAFF. CDR3 nucleotide sequence: TGTGCCAGCAGCACATACAGGGCCACTGAAGCTTTCTTT. The full variable domain, rest sourced from reference TRBV7-2 and TRBJ1-1, is GAGVSQSPSNKVTEKGKDVELRCDPISGHTALYWYRQSLGQGLEFLIYFQGNSAPDKSGLPSDRFSAERTGGSVSTLTIQRTQQEDSAVYLCASSTYRATEAFFGQGTRLTVV.

The chain is built from TRBV15 and TRBJ1-5; no clear D. Germline V lookup: CDR1 LNHNV, CDR2 YYDKDF (reference sequence). The CDR3 is 14 residues long. Trimming cost V 5 bases and J 1 base, with 9 bases left between them. The CDR3 DNA follows: TGTGCCACCAGCCTCCCGGCCAGCAATCAGCCCCAGCATTTT. Its protein product is CATSLPASNQPQHF.

The gene calls are TRBV3-1 (or the pseudogene TRBV3-2) and TRBJ1-5; D unclear. The CDR3 extends over 13 amino acids. Looked up from germline, CDR1 is LGHDT and CDR2 is YNNKEL (reference sequence). V was pared by 0 bases and J by 6 bases, with 6 bases between. CDR3 coding DNA: TGTGCCAGCAGCCAAGATGCGGCTCAGCCCCAGCATTTT. Protein sequence: CASSQDAAQPQHF.

The chain carries TRBV27 and TRBJ2-1, with 7 nucleotides matching TRBD1. Germline loops: CDR1 MNHEY, CDR2 SMNVEV (reference sequence). V shed 5 bases, J shed 9 bases, and the junction held 13 bases outside the gene matches. The CDR3 is made up of 15 amino acids. The CDR3 nucleotides read TGTGCCAGCAGTCCTAGGGGGACAGCCAACGGTGAGCAGTTCTTC. Amino acids: CASSPRGTANGEQFF.

The J gene is TRBJ2-1, the V gene TRBV7-9, with D possibly being TRBD1 (5 bases). Germline V lookup: CDR1 SEHNR, CDR2 FQNEAQ (reference sequence). The germline V and J ends were trimmed by 5 bases and 0 bases, with 11 bases remaining between them. This CDR3 spans 15 amino acids. The CDR3 DNA sequence: TGTGCCAGCAGCCCTGACAGTTACTCCTACAATGAGCAGTTCTTC. It specifies CASSPDSYSYNEQFF.

J is TRBJ2-2 and V is TRBV30; D gene ambiguous. Germline values: CDR1 GTSNPN, CDR2 SVGIG (reference sequence). V was clipped by 5 bases and J by 0 bases, with 7 bases between them. The CDR3 contains 13 residues. This chain's CDR3 is CAWSAPNTGELFF. The CDR3 nucleotides are TGTGCCTGGTCGGCCCCGAACACCGGGGAGCTGTTTTTT.

This clone has only one observation. The chain employs TRBV2 and TRBJ2-5; TRBD1 or TRBD2 may be the D gene (5 bases each). Per germline, CDR1 SNHLY and CDR2 FYNNEI. V was trimmed by 7 bases and J by 1 base, leaving 16 bases between them. The CDR3 is 15 residues long. CDR3 DNA sequence: TGTGCCAGCAAGTGGGGGTCGGCACCCCAAGAGACCCAGTACTTC. This translates into CASKWGSAPQETQYF.